The sequence of this TCR beta chain was determined in a study of OX40 agonist ivuxolimab in advanced cancers. Study-wide context: Patients received intravenous ivuxolimab every 2 weeks at 0.01 to 10 mg/kg. A male proportion of approximately 80% was recorded, with mean age approximately 56 years and range about 23 to 90.

The V gene end was trimmed by 6 bases and the J gene end by 0 bases; junction bases not matched to a gene: 6. This CDR3 comprises 18 residues. From germline, CDR1 is MDHEN and CDR2 SYDVKM. The assay was immunoSEQ multiplex PCR, and TCRdb's table has in-frame clones only and misses some. The sample comprises some 99,000 clones, roughly 95% of which are singletons, and 0.18% rests with the top ten. General study points: Within 6 weeks, CD4+ and CD8+ blood T cells expanded clonally at 0.1 to 3.0 mg/kg. Relatively little clonal expansion, among the lowest observed, appeared in partial responders at 0.1-3.0 mg/kg.

This clone is a singleton in its sample. As yet, its antigen is unknown. The sequencing here drew on CD4+ or CD8+ T cells sorted from blood, taken in a trial of the OX40 agonist ivuxolimab. This chain connects TRBV28 to TRBJ2-3; 16 bases match TRBD2. The clonotype originates from an adult with an advanced solid tumor such as melanoma, head and neck, liver or kidney cancer. The CDR3 nucleotides are TGTGCCAGCAGCTCGGGACTAGCGGGAGGGCTGAGCACAGATACGCAGTATTTT. The encoded protein is CASSSGLAGGLSTDTQYF.